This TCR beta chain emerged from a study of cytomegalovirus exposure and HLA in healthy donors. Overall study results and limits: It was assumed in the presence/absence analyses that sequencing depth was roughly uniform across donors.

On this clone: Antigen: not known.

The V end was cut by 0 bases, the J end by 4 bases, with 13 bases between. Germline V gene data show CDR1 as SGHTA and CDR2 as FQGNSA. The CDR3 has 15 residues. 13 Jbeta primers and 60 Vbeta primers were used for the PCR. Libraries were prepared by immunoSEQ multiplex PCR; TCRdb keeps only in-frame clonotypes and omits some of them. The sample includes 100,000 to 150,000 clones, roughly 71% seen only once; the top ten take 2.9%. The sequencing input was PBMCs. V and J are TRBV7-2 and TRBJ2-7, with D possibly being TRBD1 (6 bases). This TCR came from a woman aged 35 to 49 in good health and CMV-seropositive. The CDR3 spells CASSLAPGTQYEQYF. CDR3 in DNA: TGTGCCAGCAGCTTAGCCCCCGGGACACAGTACGAGCAGTACTTC.